These 18 T cell receptor beta chains share one sample of origin, sequenced in a study of CXCR3-negative and CXCR3-positive naive CD8 T cells. 5' RACE with UMI labels generated the TRB cDNA libraries. Reanalyzing the 5' RACE reads, TCRdb keeps one entry per CDR3 protein, without DNA. The sample table includes 100,000 to 150,000 distinct CDR3 sequences. The source material was naive CXCR3- CD8+ T cells from blood. Specified subset: CD45RO-CCR7+CD27+CD95- naive CD8+ T cells lacking CXCR3 (TNR3-). The receptors stem from a human donor in good health. Some clones in this sample may be carry-over from other donors' samples.

The V call is TRBV6-5, the J call TRBJ2-1. Germline CDR1 and CDR2: MNHEY and SVGAGI. The CDR3 consists of 14 residues. This CDR3 is CASSYGTGNNEQFF.

V usage is TRBV6-6 and J usage is TRBJ2-7; the TCRdb D gene call, TRBD2, has no DNA to confirm it. Germline V CDR1 and CDR2: MNHNY, SVGAGI (reference sequence). The CDR3 is 20 residues long. The CDR3 sequence is CASSYRPSGTSGSKVYEQYF.

CDR3 in amino acids: CSSRTGGWTEAFF. The gene calls are TRBV29-1 and TRBJ1-1; there is no DNA to check the TCRdb D call of TRBD1. Germline lookup yields CDR1 SQVTM and CDR2 ANQGSEA. The CDR3 has 13 amino acids.

V gene TRBV3-1 combines with J gene TRBJ2-5; the D gene TCRdb calls, TRBD1, cannot be checked with no DNA. This CDR3 is 18 amino acids long. Germline CDR1 and CDR2: LGHDT and YNNKEL (reference sequence). CDR3 loop: CASSQDNAISGKEETQYF.

The V call is TRBV15, the J call TRBJ2-1; TCRdb calls TRBD2, which cannot be checked without DNA. The CDR3 is 16 amino acids. The germline CDR1 and CDR2 sequences are LNHNV and YYDKDF (reference sequence). This CDR3 is CATSRGGLAGESEQFF.

The genes are TRBV5-4 and TRBJ2-1; TCRdb names TRBD2, which stays unverified in the absence of DNA. In germline, CDR1 is SGHNT, CDR2 YYREEE (reference sequence). The CDR3 loop spans 17 amino acids. The CDR3 loop is CASSLGTSGVDWDEQFF.

The chain uses TRBV13 and TRBJ2-5; there is no DNA to check the TCRdb D call of TRBD1. The CDR3 contains 17 residues. Germline values: CDR1 PRHDT, CDR2 FYEKMQ (reference sequence). The CDR3: CASSSDRLALGDETQYF.

This chain links TRBV6-2 or TRBV6-3 with TRBJ2-4; TCRdb names TRBD1, which stays unverified in the absence of DNA. Germline V CDR1 and CDR2: MNHEY, SVGEGT. This CDR3 has 15 residues. The CDR3 loop is CASSSTGLRVNIQYF.

The CDR3 region is CASSPIPGAGRQETQYF. J is TRBJ2-5 and V is TRBV12-3 or TRBV12-4; TCRdb's D call of TRBD1 is untestable without DNA. There are 17 residues in the CDR3.

V usage is TRBV7-9 and J usage is TRBJ2-3. The CDR3 is 15 amino acids. The germline CDR1 and CDR2 sequences are SEHNR and FQNEAQ (reference sequence). The CDR3 sequence: CASSLEVSRSDTQYF.

The V and J genes are TRBV12-3 or TRBV12-4 and TRBJ2-3; the TCRdb D gene call, TRBD1, has no DNA to confirm it. The CDR3 is made up of 14 amino acids. The CDR3 sequence: CASSRDAPTDTQYF.

V and J are TRBV27 and TRBJ1-5; TCRdb returns TRBD1, unconfirmable since there is no DNA. Germline CDR1 reads MNHEY; CDR2 reads SMNVEV (reference sequence). CDR3 size: 14 residues. CDR3 residues: CASSLQGEVQPQHF.

This chain links TRBV20-1 with TRBJ1-6; TCRdb names TRBD1, which stays unverified in the absence of DNA. The CDR3 is 15 residues long. The V gene's germline CDR1 is DFQATT and CDR2 SNEGSKA (reference sequence). The CDR3 spells CSARAPQGDNSPLHF.

V is TRBV29-1 and J is TRBJ2-1; TCRdb reports TRBD1, a call that lacks DNA to check it against. CDR3 size: 12 residues. Germline lookup yields CDR1 SQVTM and CDR2 ANQGSEA. CDR3 residues: CSVVTGGVEQFF.

The chain combines TRBV5-5 with TRBJ2-5. The CDR3 totals 16 residues. Germline V gene data show CDR1 as SGHKS and CDR2 as YYEKEE (reference sequence). The CDR3 spells CASSWDREFEVETQYF. The variable domain in full, with the rest retrieved from reference TRBV5-5 and TRBJ2-5, is DAGVTQSPTHLIKTRGQQVTLRCSPISGHKSVSWYQQVLGQGPQFIFQYYEKEERGRGNFPDRFSARQFPNYSSELNVNALLLGDSALYLCASSWDREFEVETQYFGPGTRLLVL.

The chain's CDR3 is CASSQCGTGVYEQYF. This chain joins TRBV28 and TRBJ2-7; without DNA, the TCRdb call of TRBD1 cannot be checked. There are 15 residues in the CDR3. The germline CDR1 and CDR2 sequences are MDHEN and SYDVKM.

V and J are TRBV13 and TRBJ1-4; the TCRdb D gene call, TRBD1, has no DNA to confirm it. This CDR3 comprises 14 residues. Germline V lookup: CDR1 PRHDT, CDR2 FYEKMQ (reference sequence). The CDR3 spells CASSLQGSVEKLFF.

Here the CDR3 reads CASSGASGTSSYEQYF. The V and J genes are TRBV2 and TRBJ2-7; TCRdb's D gene call, TRBD2, goes unchecked for lack of DNA. The CDR3 totals 16 residues. Per the germline V gene, CDR1 is SNHLY and CDR2 is FYNNEI. The full variable domain, its missing parts supplied by reference TRBV2 and TRBJ2-7, is EPEVTQTPSHQVTQMGQEVILRCVPISNHLYFYWYRQILGQKVEFLVSFYNNEISEKSEIFDDQFSVERPDGSNFTLKIRSTKLEDSAMYFCASSGASGTSSYEQYFGPGTRLTVT.